The entry that follows covers one T cell receptor beta chain sequence. The time point here: after dendritic cell vaccination, including at tumor progression/relapse. The vaccine used monocyte-derived dendritic cells pulsed overnight with autologous tumor lysate. Patients received autologous tumor lysate-pulsed dendritic cell vaccination between about 2003 and 2012. V was clipped by 3 bases and J by 8 bases; unmatched bases: 9. Germline loops: CDR1 MGHRA, CDR2 YSYEKL. There are 16 residues in the CDR3. This sample is drawn from a study of glioma-infiltrating T cells after dendritic cell vaccination. On the study more broadly: Post-vaccination tumor came from repeat resection after recurrence; four to six pre/post pairs existed.

Profiling relied on immunoSEQ multiplex PCR, and the TCRdb table lists in-frame clones only, not all of them. Here the sample spans about 1,100 clones, around 82% being singletons. The source material was tumor tissue, sampled after dendritic cell vaccination. The chain has TRBV4-1 and TRBJ2-2; 10 nucleotides align to TRBD1. This clonotype was obtained from a human donor with glioblastoma. The CDR3 nucleotides read TGCGCCAGCAGCCAGACACGACAGGGGGCTTTAGGGGAGCTGTTTTTT. Translating it yields CASSQTRQGALGELFF.